Following are 20 T cell receptor beta chains from one sample sequenced in a study of OX40 agonist ivuxolimab in advanced cancers. The table came from immunoSEQ multiplex PCR; TCRdb's copy has only in-frame clones and leaves some out. The sample carries about 31,000 clones, roughly 76% recorded once. The sequencing here drew on CD4+ or CD8+ T cells sorted from blood, taken in a trial of the OX40 agonist ivuxolimab. The receptors stem from an adult with an advanced solid tumor such as melanoma, head and neck, liver or kidney cancer.

The rearrangement links TRBV19 to TRBJ2-1; D could derive from TRBD1 or TRBD2 (5 bases each). V dropped 10 bases and J dropped 4 bases, with 14 bases sitting between them. Germline CDR1 reads LNHDA; CDR2 reads SQIVND (reference sequence). The CDR3 is made up of 13 amino acids. Here the CDR3 DNA reads TGTGCCATTGTGGGACGTATATACAATGAGCAGTTCTTC. It codes for CAIVGRIYNEQFF.

V is TRBV7-9 and J is TRBJ2-1; 10 bases are a match to TRBD2. V dropped 4 bases and J dropped 5; count of bases not matched to a gene: 2. The CDR3 consists of 14 residues. Per germline, CDR1 SEHNR and CDR2 FQNEAQ (reference sequence). As DNA, the CDR3 is TGTGCCAGCAGCTACGGGACTAGCGACAATGAGCAGTTCTTC. Translated, it gives CASSYGTSDNEQFF. Variable domain in full (rest from reference TRBV7-9 and TRBJ2-1): DTGVSQNPRHKITKRGQNVTFRCDPISEHNRLYWYRQTLGQGPEFLTYFQNEAQLEKSRLLSDRFSAERPKGSFSTLEIQRTEQGDSAMYLCASSYGTSDNEQFFGPGTRLTVL.

J is TRBJ2-5 and V is TRBV4-2, with unresolved D. V lost 1 base and J lost 3, with 6 bases in between. Germline V lookup: CDR1 LGHNA, CDR2 YNFKEQ. The CDR3 sequence is 13 residues long. In nucleotides, the CDR3 is TGTGCCAGCAGCCAAGGGTTAAAAGAGACCCAGTACTTC. This gives the protein CASSQGLKETQYF.

V usage is TRBV28 and J usage is TRBJ2-7; D is perhaps TRBD1 or TRBD2 (7 bases each). CDR1 is MDHEN and CDR2 is SYDVKM in the germline V gene. The V end lost 9 bases, the J end lost 2 bases, and 20 bases lay between the germline ends. The CDR3 is 15 amino acids. The CDR3 bases are TGTGCCAGTGCAGGGGGAGGGGCGGGAGCCTACGAGCAGTACTTC. It translates to CASAGGGAGAYEQYF.

This clone was found once. The genes are TRBV29-1 and TRBJ2-5; 13 bases are shared with TRBD2. The CDR3 covers 17 residues. Losses at the gene ends were 6 bases for V and 3 bases for J; bases not matched to a gene: 13. Germline CDR1 SQVTM, CDR2 ANQGSEA. The CDR3 coding sequence is TGCAGCGTCACCGGGACTAGCGGGATGAGTGGGAAAGAGACCCAGTACTTC. It specifies CSVTGTSGMSGKETQYF.

This rearrangement joins TRBV30 to TRBJ1-6; the match to TRBD1 covers 8 bases. The junction had 4 bases not matched to a gene; V was cut back by 5 bases and J by 7 bases. The CDR3 is 13 residues long. Per the germline V gene, CDR1 is GTSNPN and CDR2 is SVGIG (reference sequence). The CDR3 protein is CAWGPGGNSPLHF. In nucleotides, the CDR3 is TGTGCCTGGGGACCAGGGGGCAATTCACCCCTCCACTTT.

V gene TRBV7-9 combines with J gene TRBJ2-5; 10 bases fit TRBD2. This CDR3 region has 16 residues. V dropped 4 bases and J dropped 0; count of bases not matched to a gene: 5. Germline V CDR1 and CDR2: SEHNR, FQNEAQ (reference sequence). CDR3 nucleotide sequence: TGTGCCAGCAGCTCTCGGACTAGCGGCAACCAAGAGACCCAGTACTTC. It translates to CASSSRTSGNQETQYF.

This clone was seen more than once but under ten times. This chain uses TRBV5-1 with TRBJ2-3; 8 bases fit TRBD2. J was trimmed by 6 bases and V by 3 bases; bases with no gene match: 18. Germline V gene lookup returns CDR1 SGHRS and CDR2 YFSETQ. This CDR3 comprises 18 residues. The CDR3 DNA follows: TGCGCCAGCAGCTATCCCGCCGAAGCGAGCGGGAGTTGGGATACGCAGTATTTT. Translation gives CASSYPAEASGSWDTQYF.

Note on this clone: The junction and the germline gene differ at one end; a read error may be behind it. The chain carries TRBV7-6 and TRBJ2-2; the D call may be TRBD1 or TRBD2 (5 bases each). CDR3 length: 15 residues. CDR1 and CDR2 from the germline V gene are SGHVS and FNYEAQ. CDR3 in amino acids: CASSLAWGNPGELFF. CDR3 sequence (DNA): TGTGCCAGCAGCTTAGCGTGGGGGAACCCCGGGGAGCTGTTTTTT.

V usage is TRBV4-1 and J usage is TRBJ1-1; 7 positions agree with TRBD1. This CDR3 contains 17 residues. The V gene end was trimmed by 3 bases and the J gene end by 4 bases; junction bases not matched to a gene: 14. Germline CDR1 reads MGHRA; CDR2 reads YSYEKL. The CDR3 protein is CASSHPWVRQGSTEAFF. CDR3 bases: TGCGCCAGCAGCCACCCCTGGGTTCGACAGGGAAGCACTGAAGCTTTCTTT.

This chain uses TRBV5-5 with TRBJ2-7; D assignment may be TRBD1 or TRBD2 (6 bases each). Germline loops: CDR1 SGHKS, CDR2 YYEKEE (reference sequence). The CDR3 covers 12 residues. Trimming shortened V by 4 bases and J by 13 bases, and 18 bases separated the two germline ends. The CDR3 DNA reads TGTGCCAGCAGCGTGGCCCCCGGGGGCGAATACTTC. Amino acid sequence: CASSVAPGGEYF.

The genes are TRBV2 and TRBJ2-7; TRBD2 might be the D (6 bases). CDR3 size: 14 residues. V lost 7 bases and J lost 0, with 13 bases in between. CDR1 is SNHLY, CDR2 FYNNEI, per germline. In DNA form, the CDR3 reads TGTGCCAGCACGCGGGACGGAGACTCCTACGAGCAGTACTTC. This encodes CASTRDGDSYEQYF.

The chain is built from TRBV6-5 and TRBJ1-2, with TRBD1 as a possible D gene (5 bases). Trimming took off 6 bases at V and 4 bases at J, with 15 bases between the two ends. The CDR3 runs 14 residues. CDR1 and CDR2 from the germline V gene are MNHEY and SVGAGI. Written as DNA, the CDR3 is TGTGCCAGCAGCCCTCAGACGGGACCCTATGGCTACACCTTC. It codes for CASSPQTGPYGYTF.

The chain joins TRBV10-3 to TRBJ2-3, with a tentative D call TRBD1 (5 bases). Trimming removed 6 bases at V and 3 bases at J, with 13 bases between. In germline, CDR1 is ENHRY, CDR2 SYGVKD. This CDR3 has 14 amino acids. The CDR3 reads CAISFSRGTDTQYF. CDR3 sequence (DNA): TGTGCCATCAGCTTCAGTAGGGGTACAGATACGCAGTATTTT.

This sequence joins TRBV7-8 and TRBJ2-7; TRBD1 matches at 10 bases. Germline CDR1 and CDR2: SGHVS and FQNEAQ. V was clipped by 4 bases and J by 4 bases; unmatched bases: 7. The length of the CDR3 is 15 residues. For the CDR3, the DNA is TGTGCCAGCAGCTCCCAGGACAGGGGGAAATACGAGCAGTACTTC. It is translated as CASSSQDRGKYEQYF.

This rearrangement joins TRBV7-2 to TRBJ1-5, with D unresolved. Trimming cost V 3 bases and J 0 bases, with 3 bases left between them. The CDR3 spans 13 residues. Germline CDR1 is SGHTA and CDR2 is FQGNSA. Here the CDR3 reads CASSFNSNQPQHF. The CDR3 DNA follows: TGTGCCAGCAGCTTTAATAGCAATCAGCCCCAGCATTTT.

The chain uses TRBV28 and TRBJ1-2; maybe TRBD1 (5 bases). This CDR3 comprises 14 residues. The V end lost 3 bases, the J end lost 6 bases, and 14 bases lay between the germline ends. Germline CDR1 and CDR2: MDHEN and SYDVKM. CDR3 in amino acids: CASSFPSGLDGYTF. In DNA, the CDR3 is TGTGCCAGCAGTTTCCCTTCGGGACTGGATGGCTACACCTTC.

The V gene is TRBV18, the J gene TRBJ1-1; TRBD1 matches at 9 bases. The CDR3 spans 14 residues. The germline gives CDR1 KGHSH, CDR2 LQKENI. Trimming removed 3 bases from V and 5 bases from J; junction bases left unmatched: 4. CDR3 DNA: TGTGCCAGCTCACCCGACAGGGGGTCTACTGAAGCTTTCTTT. This codes for CASSPDRGSTEAFF.

This chain links TRBV5-1 with TRBJ1-1, with D perhaps matching TRBD1 (5 bases). Deletions cut 1 base from V and 4 bases from J, with 11 bases between. Germline loops: CDR1 SGHRS, CDR2 YFSETQ. This CDR3 comprises 14 residues. The CDR3 loop reads CASSLRGEGTEAFF. Here the CDR3 DNA reads TGCGCCAGCAGCTTGCGGGGGGAGGGCACTGAAGCTTTCTTT.

This CDR3 is CASSLSPGQDSIAYGYTF. CDR3 nucleotide sequence: TGTGCCAGCAGCTTGTCTCCCGGACAGGACTCTATCGCCTATGGCTACACCTTC. The chain employs TRBV5-5 and TRBJ1-2, with 7 nucleotides matching TRBD1. V shed 1 base, J shed 4 bases, and the junction held 16 bases outside the gene matches. The CDR3 runs to 18 residues. Germline CDR1 reads SGHKS; CDR2 reads YYEKEE (reference sequence).